Given below is one T cell receptor (beta chain) in context. Several immunoSEQ plates received, in even portions, the genomic DNA of each subset. Here immunoSEQ multiplex PCR was the method, and the copy in TCRdb shows in-frame clones only, minus some. The table lists about 560,000 clones, around three quarters of them singletons. The data belong to a study of shared clonotypes between healthy human individuals. For the study at large: Donors were a couple of women and a few men aged 18 to 49.

Germline-derived CDR1 and CDR2 are LNHDA and SQIVND (reference sequence). The CDR3 is 16 residues long. With 4 bases removed from V and 0 bases from J, the gap between germline ends came to 15 bases. Material for sequencing was PBMCs. The V call is TRBV19, the J call TRBJ1-1; D uncertain. The clonotype comes from a woman in her 40s in good health. Some clones in this sample may be carry-over from other donors' samples. CDR3 amino acids: CASSTPGRQMNTEAFF. CDR3 coding DNA: TGTGCCAGTAGTACGCCCGGACGCCAAATGAACACTGAAGCTTTCTTT.